The 15 T cell receptor beta chains presented below share a single source sample, sequenced in a study of Ad26.COV2.S vaccination and SARS-CoV-2 variants. The data were produced by immunoSEQ multiplex PCR, yet TCRdb's version contains in-frame clones alone and is incomplete. The sample records roughly 300,000 clones, 75% to 90% being singletons. As for treatment: some 20 received Ad26.COV2.S at low or high dose, single or two shots; five or six received placebo; per-sample allocation not given. Vaccine and placebo recipients were sampled on day 63 after the first injection. The sample consisted of peripheral blood, taken in a trial of Ad26.COV2.S vaccine versus placebo. These receptor sequences come from a person aged 18-65 years who received the Ad26.COV2.S COVID-19 vaccine or a placebo.

This sequence joins TRBV6-2 or TRBV6-3 and TRBJ1-6; TRBD1 matches 11 bases. V shed 2 bases and J 6 bases; nucleotides not matched to a gene: 9. From germline, CDR1 is MNHEY and CDR2 SVGEGT. CDR3 size: 18 residues. CDR3 bases: TGTGCCAGCAGTTACCGTCCTGGACAGGGGGCGGTTAATTCACCCCTCCACTTT. The encoded protein is CASSYRPGQGAVNSPLHF.

This rearrangement joins TRBV18 to TRBJ2-5; D may correspond to TRBD1 or TRBD2 (5 bases each). CDR3 length: 16 amino acids. CDR1 KGHSH and CDR2 LQKENI come from the germline V gene. Trimming pared 2 bases from V and 5 bases from J, leaving 18 bases between. The CDR3 region is CASSPDNQGRRETQYF. The CDR3 region has the DNA TGTGCCAGCTCACCAGATAATCAGGGTCGGAGGGAGACCCAGTACTTC.

The rearrangement uses TRBV4-3 and TRBJ2-1, with D maybe TRBD2 (6 bases). The CDR3 is 19 residues long. Trimming left V 2 bases short and J 5 bases short, with 25 bases between. CDR1 and CDR2 from the germline V gene are LGHNA and YSLEER. The CDR3, as DNA: TGCGCCAGCAGCCAACTTTCTGTAGCCGCCGGGAGAGGAAACAATGAGCAGTTCTTC. Residues: CASSQLSVAAGRGNNEQFF.

V is TRBV7-2 and J is TRBJ2-3; 11 bases fit TRBD2. Germline V gene lookup returns CDR1 SGHTA and CDR2 FQGNSA. Trimming at V came to 0 bases and at J to 5 bases, leaving 1 base not matched to a gene. CDR3 length equals 15 residues. CDR3 nucleotide sequence: TGTGCCAGCAGCTTAGCTAGCGGGGGGGAAGATACGCAGTATTTT. Translation gives CASSLASGGEDTQYF.

This clone came up a few times. This chain links TRBV7-9 with TRBJ2-3; maybe TRBD1 (6 bases). Germline V CDR1 and CDR2: SEHNR, FQNEAQ (reference sequence). V lost 3 bases and J lost 2, with 15 bases in between. This CDR3 is 16 amino acids long. The CDR3 region has the DNA TGTGCCAGCAGCTTGGGGCCGGGACAAGCCACAGATACGCAGTATTTT. Residues: CASSLGPGQATDTQYF.

This sequence joins TRBV6-6 and TRBJ2-7; D is unresolved. The CDR3 runs 12 residues. V dropped 6 bases and J dropped 2 bases, with 8 bases sitting between them. Germline V CDR1 and CDR2: MNHNY, SVGAGI (reference sequence). The CDR3 bases are TGTGCCAGCAGGAGTTTAGCCTACGAGCAGTACTTC. This encodes CASRSLAYEQYF.

The genes are TRBV29-1 and TRBJ2-3; TRBD2 matches at 9 bases. Germline CDR1 SQVTM, CDR2 ANQGSEA. The V and J ends lost 3 bases and 4 bases, in that order; junction bases with no gene match: 5. The CDR3 runs 14 residues. The CDR3 loop reads CSVDLREGADTQYF. CDR3 coding DNA: TGCAGCGTTGACTTGCGGGAGGGCGCAGATACGCAGTATTTT.

V is TRBV5-1 and J is TRBJ2-7; D is uncertain. Trimming removed 5 bases from V and 4 bases from J, with 13 bases in between. The CDR3 totals 13 residues. In germline, CDR1 is SGHRS, CDR2 YFSETQ. In nucleotides, the CDR3 is TGCGCCAGCAGTTACGGACCAAGATACGAGCAGTACTTC. Translating gives CASSYGPRYEQYF.

Remarks on this clone: The sample has other DNA sequences that encode this CDR3 too. The chain employs TRBV5-4 and TRBJ1-6; 8 bases line up with TRBD1. Unmatched junction bases numbered 0, after V lost 0 bases and J lost 7 bases. Looked up from germline, CDR1 is SGHNT and CDR2 is YYREEE (reference sequence). The CDR3 covers 14 residues. The CDR3, as DNA: TGTGCCAGCAGCTTGGACAGGGGGAATTCACCCCTCCACTTT. Residues: CASSLDRGNSPLHF.

The chain joins TRBV3-1 (or the pseudogene TRBV3-2) to TRBJ1-1, with TRBD1 as a possible D gene (6 bases). The germline gives CDR1 LGHDT, CDR2 YNNKEL (reference sequence). Deletions cut 4 bases from V and 1 base from J, with 13 bases between. The CDR3 covers 15 residues. This chain's CDR3 is CASSRGGGTNTEAFF. DNA for the CDR3: TGTGCCAGCAGCCGGGGAGGGGGAACGAACACTGAAGCTTTCTTT.

The chain uses TRBV6-2 or TRBV6-3 and TRBJ2-5; a weak D match, TRBD2 (6 bases). Trimming shortened V by 5 bases and J by 1 base, and 11 bases separated the two germline ends. In germline, CDR1 is MNHEY, CDR2 SVGEGT. The CDR3 totals 14 residues. This CDR3 is CASSAPSAQETQYF. The DNA for the CDR3 is TGTGCCAGCAGTGCACCTAGCGCCCAAGAGACCCAGTACTTC.

The gene calls are TRBV29-1 and TRBJ1-4; D unresolved. This CDR3 region has 14 residues. V shed 4 bases and J shed 8 bases, with 17 bases lying between them. Germline V gene lookup returns CDR1 SQVTM and CDR2 ANQGSEA. The CDR3 sequence is CSVGVSGVEEKLFF. The CDR3 bases are TGCAGCGTTGGAGTTTCCGGGGTCGAAGAAAAACTGTTTTTT. Complete variable domain (other parts from reference TRBV29-1 and TRBJ1-4): SAVISQKPSRDICQRGTSLTIQCQVDSQVTMMFWYRQQPGQSLTLIATANQGSEATYESGFVIDKFPISRPNLTFSTLTVSNMSPEDSSIYLCSVGVSGVEEKLFFGSGTQLSVL.

The chain employs TRBV11-1 and TRBJ2-7; 9 bases are shared with TRBD2. The CDR3 contains 14 residues. After removal of 4 bases from V and 9 bases from J, the junction contained 10 bases not matched to a gene. Germline-derived CDR1 and CDR2 are SGHAT and FQDESV (reference sequence). The CDR3 region is CASSSYSGTSWQYF. The CDR3 DNA follows: TGTGCCAGCAGCTCCTATTCCGGGACTAGCTGGCAGTACTTC.

The V and J genes are TRBV19 and TRBJ2-5; D is perhaps TRBD1 (5 bases). The ends were cut back, 5 bases at V and 2 bases at J, with 12 bases in the middle. The CDR3 has 14 residues. The V gene's germline CDR1 is LNHDA and CDR2 SQIVND (reference sequence). The CDR3 region has the DNA TGTGCCAGTAGTTTTGGGGCAGAACAAGAGACCCAGTACTTC. Residues: CASSFGAEQETQYF.

V gene TRBV10-3 combines with J gene TRBJ2-3; 9 bases match TRBD2. Trimming took 3 bases from V and 2 from J; bases not matched to a gene: 3. The CDR3 is 15 amino acids. Germline V gives CDR1 ENHRY, CDR2 SYGVKD. CDR3 bases: TGTGCCATCAGTGAAGCGGGAGGACCCACAGATACGCAGTATTTT. Residues: CAISEAGGPTDTQYF.